Listed here are 27 T cell receptor beta chains from one sample, sequenced in a study of T cells after posttransplantation cyclophosphamide. Sequencing was performed with immunoSEQ multiplex PCR; in TCRdb, only in-frame clones are kept and a portion is missing. The data contain roughly 15,000 clones, roughly 80% of them singletons. The sequenced sample was memory CD4+ T cells sorted from PBMCs. The source of these receptors is a man aged 50 to 60.

This chain joins TRBV11-3 and TRBJ2-7; D is unresolved. The ends were cut back, 5 bases at V and 2 bases at J, with 10 bases in the middle. Germline V gene sequence: CDR1 SGHNT, CDR2 YENEEA. The CDR3 extends over 13 amino acids. In nucleotides, the CDR3 is TGTGCCAGCAGCCTCTATTCGACCTACGAGCAGTACTTC. It encodes CASSLYSTYEQYF.

This clone was seen a handful of times. This rearrangement joins TRBV11-3 to TRBJ2-2, with D perhaps TRBD1 (6 bases). The germline V gene has CDR1 SGHNT and CDR2 YENEEA. V lost 5 bases to trimming and J lost 3 bases, with 10 bases between them. This CDR3 has 14 residues. DNA for the CDR3: TGTGCCAGCAGCCAGGGGCTTTACACCGGGGAGCTGTTTTTT. Translation: CASSQGLYTGELFF.

The genes are TRBV7-6 and TRBJ2-5, with 7 bases aligning to TRBD2. TRBJ2-7 explains the end of the DNA better; the J call may be wrong. Looked up from germline, CDR1 is SGHVS and CDR2 is FNYEAQ. The CDR3 spans 14 residues. Here the CDR3 DNA reads TGTGCCAGCAGCTTAGCGGGAGGGGTCTACGAGCAGTACTTC. Its protein product is CASSLAGGVYEQYF.

The rearrangement uses TRBV11-3 and TRBJ2-1; D may be TRBD2 (5 bases). Trimming removed 8 bases from V and 7 bases from J, with 12 bases in between. Germline V lookup: CDR1 SGHNT, CDR2 YENEEA. The CDR3 sequence is 12 residues long. CDR3 nucleotide sequence: TGTGCCAGCTTAGGGAGAGGAAATGAGCAGTTCTTC. Its protein is CASLGRGNEQFF.

The chain combines TRBV5-1 with TRBJ1-1; 7 positions agree with TRBD1. The V segment lost 0 bases and the J segment 1 base; nucleotides outside the gene matches: 0. Germline CDR1 and CDR2: SGHRS and YFSETQ. The CDR3 length is 14 residues. CDR3 in amino acids: CASSLGDRNTEAFF. CDR3 DNA sequence: TGCGCCAGCAGCTTGGGGGACAGGAACACTGAAGCTTTCTTT.

In this sample, this clone turned up a few times. The rearrangement joins TRBV2 to TRBJ2-1, with D perhaps matching TRBD1 (6 bases). This CDR3 comprises 13 residues. Per germline, CDR1 SNHLY and CDR2 FYNNEI. V dropped 7 bases and J dropped 10 bases, with 17 bases sitting between them. For the CDR3, the DNA is TGTGCCAGCACCACGGTCCCGAGGGGGGAGCAGTTCTTC. This translates into CASTTVPRGEQFF.

The J gene is TRBJ2-7, the V gene TRBV7-8; D may be TRBD2 (5 bases). The CDR3 runs 15 residues. Trimming cost V 5 bases and J 3 bases, with 17 bases left between them. Germline V gives CDR1 SGHVS, CDR2 FQNEAQ. The CDR3 here is CASSRLAGPLYEQYF. The CDR3 nucleotides read TGTGCCAGCAGCCGTCTGGCGGGTCCTCTCTACGAGCAGTACTTC.

This chain joins TRBV11-2 and TRBJ2-1, with D tentatively TRBD2 (6 bases). This CDR3 is built from 13 residues. Germline-derived CDR1 and CDR2 are SGHAT and FQNNGV. Trimming shortened V by 3 bases and J by 11 bases, and 14 bases separated the two germline ends. CDR3 protein: CASSLGGTFKQFF. DNA of the CDR3: TGTGCCAGCAGCTTGGGCGGGACTTTTAAGCAGTTCTTC.

The chain has TRBV4-1 and TRBJ2-2, with TRBD2 matching 10 bases. Germline values: CDR1 MGHRA, CDR2 YSYEKL. Losses at the gene ends were 4 bases for V and 6 bases for J; bases not matched to a gene: 5. The CDR3 totals 15 residues. In nucleotides, the CDR3 is TGCGCCAGCAGCCGGGGGCTAGCGGGAGCCGGGGAGCTGTTTTTT. Translated: CASSRGLAGAGELFF.

This clone has only one observation. The chain links TRBV7-2 to TRBJ2-3, with 8 bases matching TRBD1. Germline CDR1 is SGHTA and CDR2 is FQGNSA. The CDR3 is made up of 16 amino acids. V was pared by 1 base and J by 5 bases, with 8 bases of the junction left unmatched. The CDR3 loop reads CASSLGARGLGDTQYF. CDR3 sequence (DNA): TGTGCCAGCAGCTTAGGGGCCAGGGGGCTGGGAGATACGCAGTATTTT.

The chain has TRBV18 and TRBJ2-7, with D possibly matching TRBD2 (6 bases). V lost 3 bases, J lost 7 bases, and 16 bases lay in between. This CDR3 is built from 14 residues. Germline CDR1 reads KGHSH; CDR2 reads LQKENI. For the CDR3, the DNA is TGTGCCAGCTCACCCGTGGGGGGTGCCCGGGAGCAGTACTTC. Protein: CASSPVGGAREQYF.

This clone was observed a handful of times. The V and J genes are TRBV28 and TRBJ2-5; TRBD2 might be the D (5 bases). Germline-derived CDR1 and CDR2 are MDHEN and SYDVKM. Trimming shortened V by 5 bases and J by 3 bases, and 13 bases separated the two germline ends. The CDR3 sequence is 14 residues long. DNA for the CDR3: TGTGCCAGCAGTCTATTAGCGACTAAAGAGACCCAGTACTTC. It translates to CASSLLATKETQYF.

In the case of this clone: The junction departs from germline at one end; a sequencing error may be responsible. The rearrangement links TRBV5-1 to TRBJ2-7; 7 bases line up with TRBD1. CDR3 length: 12 residues. The germline CDR1 and CDR2 sequences are SGHRS and YFSETQ. The CDR3 spells CASSLEGTAEDF. For the CDR3, the DNA is TGCGCCAGCAGCTTGGAAGGGACAGCCGAGGACTTC.

The J gene is TRBJ1-1, the V gene TRBV21-1. TRBV21-1 is a documented pseudogene. The CDR3 length is 15 residues. CDR3 sequence reads: CASSKDGTLNTEAFF. CDR3 DNA sequence: TGTGCCAGCAGCAAAGACGGTACCCTGAACACTGAAGCTTTCTTT.

This chain uses TRBV10-3 with TRBJ1-2; a weak D match, TRBD1 (6 bases). Trimming shortened V by 7 bases and J by 8 bases, and 14 bases separated the two germline ends. Germline V gene data show CDR1 as ENHRY and CDR2 as SYGVKD. The CDR3 has 12 residues. The CDR3 protein is CAIKGQYQGYTF. The DNA of the CDR3 is TGTGCCATCAAAGGACAGTATCAAGGCTACACCTTC.

The chain links TRBV6-1 to TRBJ1-4; D possibly corresponds to TRBD1 (5 bases). This CDR3 region has 15 residues. Germline CDR1 MNHNS, CDR2 SASEGT. V dropped 6 bases and J dropped 3 bases, with 14 bases sitting between them. The chain's CDR3 is CASRGLLSANEKLFF. CDR3 nucleotide sequence: TGTGCCAGCAGGGGACTCCTATCGGCTAATGAAAAACTGTTTTTT.

This clone was counted between two and nine times. V is TRBV5-6 and J is TRBJ1-5; D is undetermined. This CDR3 comprises 15 residues. Trimming removed 2 bases at V and 1 base at J, with 10 bases between. Looked up from germline, CDR1 is SGHDT and CDR2 is YYEEEE. The CDR3 DNA is TGTGCCAGCAGCTTCCGTAGATTGAGCAATCAGCCCCAGCATTTT. It encodes CASSFRRLSNQPQHF.

The V and J genes are TRBV4-1 and TRBJ2-3, with D possibly being TRBD2 (5 bases). This CDR3 has 13 amino acids. V was pared by 4 bases and J by 2 bases, with 7 bases between. Looked up from germline, CDR1 is MGHRA and CDR2 is YSYEKL. The CDR3 protein is CASSRTYTDTQYF. DNA of the CDR3: TGCGCCAGCAGCCGGACTTACACAGATACGCAGTATTTT.

V is TRBV7-8 and J is TRBJ2-7; 11 bases are a match to TRBD1. CDR3 length: 16 amino acids. With 5 bases clipped from V and 7 bases from J, the junction kept 13 bases outside the gene matches. Germline assignment: CDR1 SGHVS and CDR2 FQNEAQ. The CDR3 loop reads CASSRLVGTGGQEQYF. CDR3 DNA: TGTGCCAGCAGCCGATTAGTCGGGACAGGGGGTCAAGAGCAGTACTTC.

This chain connects TRBV9 to TRBJ2-3; TRBD1 matches at 7 bases. Unmatched junction bases numbered 5, after V lost 6 bases and J lost 1 base. This CDR3 spans 14 amino acids. Germline V lookup: CDR1 SGDLS, CDR2 YYNGEE. The CDR3 region is CASNRGMGTDTQYF. CDR3 nucleotide sequence: TGTGCCAGCAACAGGGGAATGGGCACAGATACGCAGTATTTT.

The V call is TRBV11-3, the J call TRBJ1-1; tentatively, D is TRBD1 (5 bases). Germline-derived CDR1 and CDR2 are SGHNT and YENEEA. The CDR3 has 13 residues. The V and J ends lost 4 bases and 5 bases respectively, with 11 bases between them. For the CDR3, the DNA is TGTGCCAGCAGCTCCCCACGACAGACTGAAGCTTTCTTT. As protein: CASSSPRQTEAFF. Using reference TRBV11-3 and TRBJ1-1 for the parts outside the CDR3, the full variable domain is EAGVVQSPRYKIIEKKQPVAFWCNPISGHNTLYWYLQNLGQGPELLIRYENEEAVDDSQLPKDRFSAERLKGVDSTLKIQPAELGDSAVYLCASSSPRQTEAFFGQGTRLTVV.

V usage is TRBV10-1 and J usage is TRBJ2-2, with TRBD2 matching over 13 bases. Germline assignment: CDR1 WNHNN and CDR2 SYGVQD (reference sequence). The CDR3 length is 17 residues. Trimming removed 6 bases from V and 6 bases from J; junction bases left unmatched: 10. The CDR3 here is CASSVRGLAGVAGELFF. Here the CDR3 DNA reads TGCGCCAGCAGCGTCCGAGGACTAGCGGGAGTAGCCGGGGAGCTGTTTTTT.

This chain uses TRBV28 with TRBJ2-4; the match to TRBD2 covers 9 bases. The germline V gene has CDR1 MDHEN and CDR2 SYDVKM. The trim removed 4 bases at V and 9 bases at J, leaving 7 bases unmatched. The CDR3 sequence is 14 residues long. The CDR3 reads CASSSLGLATIQYF. The CDR3 DNA reads TGTGCCAGCAGTTCCCTTGGACTAGCGACCATTCAGTACTTC.

J is TRBJ1-1 and V is TRBV7-8; tentative D call: TRBD1 (6 bases). This CDR3 spans 17 amino acids. The V gene's germline CDR1 is SGHVS and CDR2 FQNEAQ. V lost 3 bases and J lost 1, with 18 bases in between. DNA of the CDR3: TGTGCCAGCAGCTTCGGACAGATAGCATCGAGGAACACTGAAGCTTTCTTT. It encodes CASSFGQIASRNTEAFF. The variable domain in full, with the rest retrieved from reference TRBV7-8 and TRBJ1-1, is GAGVSQSPRYKVAKRGQDVALRCDPISGHVSLFWYQQALGQGPEFLTYFQNEAQLDKSGLPSDRFFAERPEGSVSTLKIQRTQQEDSAVYLCASSFGQIASRNTEAFFGQGTRLTVV.

The chain couples TRBV9 to TRBJ1-3, with TRBD1 matching 7 bases. Germline CDR1 reads SGDLS; CDR2 reads YYNGEE. The CDR3 has 15 amino acids. The V and J ends lost 0 bases and 0 bases, in that order; junction bases with no gene match: 0. The CDR3 DNA follows: TGTGCCAGCAGCGTAGGGACAGGCTCTGGAAACACCATATATTTT. It codes for CASSVGTGSGNTIYF.

This clone was counted only a few times. The V call is TRBV27, the J call TRBJ2-7; 7 bases match TRBD1. Unmatched junction bases numbered 7, after V lost 4 bases and J lost 4 bases. Looked up from germline, CDR1 is MNHEY and CDR2 is SMNVEV (reference sequence). The CDR3 is 14 residues long. CDR3 in DNA: TGTGCCAGCAGTTCATACAGGGGATGGTACGAGCAGTACTTC. It encodes CASSSYRGWYEQYF.

This clone was observed a handful of times. The genes are TRBV7-9 and TRBJ1-3; 9 bases align to TRBD1. V was pared by 1 base and J by 2 bases, with 6 bases of the junction left unmatched. This CDR3 region has 17 residues. CDR1 and CDR2 (germline): SEHNR, FQNEAQ (reference sequence). The CDR3 DNA sequence: TGTGCCAGCAGCTTAGTGTGGGACAGGGCCGCTGGAAACACCATATATTTT. Encoded protein: CASSLVWDRAAGNTIYF.